A selection of T cell receptor beta chains follows, all from one sample in a study of breast tumors, draining lymph nodes, adjacent tissues. TCRdb re-called the multiplex PCR reads with MiXCR, one entry per CDR3 protein. Among around 230,000 distinct CDR3 sequences, 32% were seen once, and the ten largest hold about 1.4%. Sequenced sample: axillary lymph node tissue. The receptor set was obtained from a female donor with breast cancer. Some clones in this sample may be carry-over from other donors' samples. CDR3s include the opening cysteine and the closing phenylalanine or tryptophan. Fields, in order: clone size, J gene, D gene, V gene, CDR3 protein, CDR3 DNA. D genes are given only for firm matches. Clone sizes are given selectively: once, few, many, or a class where the clone is expanded.

many	TRBJ2-7	TRBD2	TRBV11-1	CASSLAAGALYEQYF	TGTGCCAGCAGCTTAGCAGCGGGAGCCTTATACGAGCAGTACTTC
many	TRBJ2-1	TRBD1	TRBV9	CASSVQGATSEQFF	TGTGCCAGCAGCGTACAGGGGGCGACTAGTGAGCAGTTCTTC
many	TRBJ2-3	NA	TRBV5-6	CASSLTNTDTQYF	TGTGCCAGCAGCTTGACAAACACAGATACGCAGTATTTT
many	TRBJ1-5	NA	TRBV9	CASSVGSGNQPQHF	TGTGCCAGCAGCGTAGGCAGCGGCAATCAGCCCCAGCATTTT
many	TRBJ2-5	NA	TRBV9	CASSHGQFLETQYF	TGTGCCAGCAGCCACGGACAGTTTCTGGAGACCCAGTACTTC
many	TRBJ2-1	NA	TRBV6-2/TRBV6-3	CASSYQFGRPEQFF	TGTGCCAGCAGCTATCAGTTTGGACGTCCTGAGCAGTTCTTC
many	TRBJ2-2	NA	TRBV9	CASSAAIAGELFF	TGTGCCAGCAGCGCCGCCATAGCCGGGGAGCTGTTTTTT
NA	TRBJ2-3	TRBD2	TRBV6-1	CASRPLAGDRPCTDTQYF	TGTGCCAGCAGGCCCCTAGCGGGAGATCGCCCCTGTACAGATACGCAGTATTTT
many	TRBJ2-1	NA	TRBV29-1	CSVDYRGSNEQFF	TGCAGCGTTGACTATAGGGGAAGCAATGAGCAGTTCTTC
many	TRBJ1-2	TRBD1	TRBV12-3/TRBV12-4	CASSLRDRDFYGYTF	TGTGCCAGCAGTTTAAGGGACAGGGACTTCTATGGCTACACCTTC
many	TRBJ2-3	NA	TRBV29-1	CSVDNGRVTDTQYF	TGCAGCGTTGATAATGGGCGGGTCACAGATACGCAGTATTTT
many	TRBJ2-3	NA	TRBV3-1	CASSRRGASTDTQYF	TGTGCCAGCTCCCGGAGGGGCGCGAGCACAGATACGCAGTATTTT
many	TRBJ1-4	NA	TRBV12-3/TRBV12-4	CASSPMGANEKLFF	TGTGCCAGCAGTCCCATGGGGGCTAATGAAAAACTGTTTTTT
few	TRBJ1-1	NA	TRBV25-1	CASSVDREAFF	TGTGCCAGCAGTGTCGACAGGGAAGCTTTCTTT
many	TRBJ2-1	TRBD2	TRBV20-1	CSALGTSGAYNEQFF	TGCAGTGCGCTAGGGACTAGCGGAGCCTACAATGAGCAGTTCTTC
many	TRBJ2-7	NA	TRBV9	CASSSPTASSYEQYF	TGTGCCAGCAGCTCCCCGACTGCCTCCTCCTACGAGCAGTACTTC
few	TRBJ2-1	TRBD2	TRBV6-2/TRBV6-3	CASKPTSGLKRSNEQFF	TGTGCCAGCAAACCGACTAGCGGGCTCAAAAGATCCAATGAGCAGTTCTTC
many	TRBJ2-3	NA	TRBV7-9	CASSLADGTQYF	TGTGCCAGCAGCTTAGCTGACGGTACGCAGTATTTT
NA	TRBJ1-2	TRBD1	TRBV20-1	CSARGQGRYGYTF	TGCAGTGCTAGGGGACAGGGGCGCTATGGCTACACCTTC
NA	TRBJ2-2	TRBD2	TRBV6-2/TRBV6-3	CASSSFAGGRTGEPFF	TGTGCCAGCAGTTCGTTTGCGGGAGGGCGGACCGGGGAGCCGTTTTTT
many	TRBJ2-6	NA	TRBV30	CARLGGANVLTF	TGTGCCCGGTTGGGGGGGGCCAACGTCCTGACTTTC
NA	TRBJ1-3	NA	TRBV5-6	CASSLRTAGNTIYF	TGTGCCAGCAGCTTACGCACTGCGGGAAACACCATATATTTT
once	TRBJ2-2	NA	TRBV5-1	CASSLGPPATGELFF	TGCGCCAGCAGCCTGGGACCACCGGCCACCGGGGAGCTGTTTTTT
many	TRBJ2-3	NA	TRBV2	CASTGGVGDTQYF	TGTGCCAGCACCGGGGGCGTGGGAGATACGCAGTATTTT
many	TRBJ1-2	NA	TRBV6-5	CASSHSGNYGYTF	TGTGCCAGCAGTCACTCGGGGAACTATGGCTACACCTTC
many	TRBJ2-2	TRBD2	TRBV29-1	CSVGTSGGTGELFF	TGCAGCGTTGGGACTAGCGGGGGCACCGGGGAGCTGTTTTTT
NA	TRBJ1-5	TRBD1	TRBV11-3	CASSLEEGDRGPQHF	TGTGCCAGCAGCTTAGAAGAGGGCGACAGGGGGCCCCAGCATTTT
NA	TRBJ1-2	NA	TRBV5-5	CASSSGDTLKYNYGYTF	TGTGCCAGCAGCTCGGGGGACACTCTAAAGTATAACTATGGCTACACCTTC
many	TRBJ2-1	TRBD2	TRBV15	CATSRDKAGIYNEQFF	TGTGCCACCAGCAGAGATAAAGCGGGAATCTACAATGAGCAGTTCTTC
NA	TRBJ1-6	NA	TRBV20-1	CSVRDWGVPQRTFNSPLHF	TGCAGTGTTAGAGATTGGGGCGTGCCCCAAAGGACATTTAATTCACCCCTCCACTTT
NA	TRBJ1-2	NA	TRBV9	CASSARLGGSYGYTF	TGTGCCAGCAGTGCTAGATTGGGGGGCAGCTATGGCTACACCTTC
NA	TRBJ2-2	TRBD2	TRBV9	CASSLNPGTSGELFF	TGTGCCAGCAGCCTAAATCCGGGGACTAGCGGGGAGCTGTTTTTT
many	TRBJ2-2	NA	TRBV5-1	CASSLGGPRELFF	TGCGCCAGCAGCTTGGGGGGGCCCCGGGAGCTGTTTTTT
few	TRBJ2-1	TRBD2	TRBV6-2/TRBV6-3	CASSYSLAPHTLAGPYNEQFF	TGTGCCAGCAGTTACTCATTAGCGCCCCACACCTTAGCGGGACCCTACAATGAGCAGTTCTTC
many	TRBJ1-6	NA	TRBV11-2	CASSYSSSPLHF	TGTGCCAGCAGCTACAGCAGTTCACCCCTCCACTTT
NA	TRBJ1-5	NA	TRBV27	CASSLTRNSYEHF	TGTGCCAGCAGTTTGACCAGGAACTCCTACGAGCATTTT
NA	TRBJ2-3	TRBD2	TRBV11-1	CASSRGLAGGTDTQYF	TGTGCCAGCAGCCGGGGACTAGCGGGAGGCACAGACACGCAGTATTTT
few	TRBJ1-2	TRBD1	TRBV6-5	CASIRLGQGAVGYTF	TGTGCCAGCATTCGGCTCGGACAGGGGGCGGTTGGCTACACCTTC
NA	TRBJ2-1	NA	TRBV2	CASSARVHGSSSYNEQFF	TGTGCCAGCAGTGCTAGAGTCCACGGCTCAAGCTCCTACAATGAGCAGTTCTTC
many	TRBJ2-2	TRBD2	TRBV6-2/TRBV6-3	CASSKGLAGNTGELFF	TGTGCCAGCAGTAAAGGACTAGCGGGAAACACCGGGGAGCTGTTTTTT
many	TRBJ1-5	TRBD1	TRBV28	CASSSTGVMGQPQHF	TGTGCCAGCAGCTCCACAGGGGTAATGGGCCAGCCCCAGCATTTT
NA	TRBJ2-5	NA	TRBV28	CASRADGRSETQYF	TGTGCCAGCAGGGCGGACGGGCGTAGCGAGACCCAGTACTTC
many	TRBJ2-2	TRBD1	TRBV19	CASRTGGRTGELFF	TGTGCCAGTCGAACAGGGGGCAGGACCGGGGAGCTGTTTTTT
many	TRBJ2-1	NA	TRBV7-9	CASSLVRGGVPNEQFF	TGTGCCAGCAGCTTAGTCCGTGGTGGGGTACCCAATGAGCAGTTCTTC
NA	TRBJ2-2	TRBD1	TRBV20-1	CSARKGTGGAGELFF	TGCAGTGCTAGGAAAGGGACAGGGGGGGCTGGGGAGCTGTTTTTT
few	TRBJ2-7	NA	TRBV20-1	CSARVWGGGGRGGSGEQYF	TGCAGTGCTAGAGTCTGGGGGGGGGGCGGGAGAGGGGGTTCTGGCGAGCAGTACTTC
many	TRBJ2-3	TRBD2	TRBV15	CATSSRTPAGADTQYF	TGTGCCACCAGCTCCCGAACCCCAGCGGGAGCGGATACGCAGTATTTT